This T cell receptor (beta chain) is drawn from a study of Ad26.COV2.S vaccination and SARS-CoV-2 variants. Findings of the study overall: Reported findings describe substantial breadth in spike-specific CD8+ and CD4+ T cell responses following vaccination.

Treatment given: around 19 received Ad26.COV2.S at low or high dose, single or two shots; about five received placebo; per-sample allocation not given. Samples analyzed were those drawn on day 63 after the first vaccine or placebo injection. This clone was detected once. Its antigen remains unknown. Trimming took off 0 bases at V and 2 bases at J, with 14 bases between the two ends. The germline V gene has CDR1 GTSNPN and CDR2 SVGIG (reference sequence). The CDR3 spans 16 residues. Libraries were prepared by immunoSEQ multiplex PCR; TCRdb keeps only in-frame clonotypes and omits some of them. The data contain hundreds of thousands of clones, roughly 90% of them singletons.

The sequence was obtained from a person between 18 and 59 years old who received the Ad26.COV2.S COVID-19 vaccine or a placebo. This chain connects TRBV30 to TRBJ1-5, with D maybe TRBD1 (5 bases). Specimen: peripheral blood, collected in a trial of Ad26.COV2.S vaccine versus placebo. The CDR3 bases are TGTGCCTGGAGTGTACCGGGGGGGACGGGCAATCAGCCCCAGCATTTT. This sequence encodes CAWSVPGGTGNQPQHF.